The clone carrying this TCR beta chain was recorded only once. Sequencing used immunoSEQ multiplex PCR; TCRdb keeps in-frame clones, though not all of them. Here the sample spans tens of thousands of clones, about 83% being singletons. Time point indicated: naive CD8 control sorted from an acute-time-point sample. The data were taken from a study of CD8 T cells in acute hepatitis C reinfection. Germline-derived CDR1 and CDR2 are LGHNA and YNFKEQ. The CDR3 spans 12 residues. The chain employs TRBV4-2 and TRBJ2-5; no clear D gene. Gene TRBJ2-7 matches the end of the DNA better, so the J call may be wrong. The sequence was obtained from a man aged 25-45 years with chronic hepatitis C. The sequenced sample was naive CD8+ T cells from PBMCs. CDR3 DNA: TGTGCCAGCAGCCCCACCTCCTACGAGCAGTACTTC. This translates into CASSPTSYEQYF.